Each of the 5 T cell receptor beta chains below was sequenced from the same sample in a study. MiXCR, applied by TCRdb to the 5' RACE reads, yields one record per CDR3 protein. The table has tens of thousands of distinct CDR3 sequences, around 30% seen once. Material: tumor-infiltrating memory CD4+ T cells sorted from the breast tumor. Sample subset: memory CD4+ T cells, CD4+CD45RO+CD25-. The source of these receptors is a female donor with breast cancer.

This clonotype was counted at least ten times. The rearrangement links TRBV5-1 to TRBJ2-5; 9 bases map to TRBD1. This CDR3 spans 16 amino acids. The junction had 8 bases not matched to a gene; V was cut back by 0 bases and J by 5 bases. Germline CDR1 and CDR2: SGHRS and YFSETQ. The CDR3: CASSLAPRQGVETQYF. The CDR3 DNA sequence: TGCGCCAGCAGCTTGGCCCCTCGACAGGGGGTGGAGACCCAGTACTTC.

This clonotype came up a few times. The gene calls are TRBV10-1 and TRBJ2-3, with D perhaps matching TRBD2 (5 bases). The ends were cut back, 3 bases at V and 4 bases at J, with 11 bases in the middle. CDR1 is WNHNN and CDR2 is SYGVQD in the germline V gene (reference sequence). The CDR3 has 14 residues. Here the CDR3 reads CASSDRGVSDTQYF. DNA for the CDR3: TGCGCCAGCAGTGATCGGGGAGTATCAGATACGCAGTATTTT.

The genes are TRBV6-5 and TRBJ1-1, with 8 positions matching TRBD1. CDR1 and CDR2 (germline): MNHEY, SVGAGI. The CDR3 is made up of 14 amino acids. The junction had 4 bases not matched to a gene; V was cut back by 6 bases and J by 1 base. This CDR3 reads CASRPTGENTEAFF. The CDR3, as DNA: TGTGCCAGCAGGCCGACAGGGGAGAACACTGAAGCTTTCTTT.

The table lists this clonotype with many counts. The V gene is TRBV7-2, the J gene TRBJ2-5; tentative D call: TRBD2 (7 bases). CDR3 length: 14 amino acids. Germline assignment: CDR1 SGHTA and CDR2 FQGNSA. V was cut by 6 bases and J by 2 bases, with 13 bases left in between. The CDR3 nucleotides read TGTGCCAGCAGGCGGGGGCCTGTACAAGAGACCCAGTACTTC. Encoded protein: CASRRGPVQETQYF.

This clonotype was seen only a few times. CDR3 protein: CASSDETFLYEQYF. The DNA of the CDR3 is TGTGCCAGCAGTGACGAGACTTTCCTCTACGAGCAGTACTTC. The J gene is TRBJ2-7, the V gene TRBV25-1; the D is unclear. The CDR3 is 14 amino acids. Germline loops: CDR1 MGHDK, CDR2 SYGVNS. Trimming removed 3 bases at V and 3 bases at J, with 12 bases between.